The 22 T cell receptor beta chains presented below share a single source sample, sequenced in a study of blood T cell repertoires in COVID-19 (dated by TCRdb to the early 2020s). Libraries were constructed by the immunoSEQ multiplex PCR assay. TCRdb obtained this table from immuneACCESS and retained in-frame rearrangements with V and J assigned. These tables miss some clones; where compared with another copy, unresolved V genes account for less than half of the shortfall, and the remainder is unexplained. For this sample the table gives about 180,000 clones, of which more than 75% were detected only once. The ten most abundant clones make up about 1.2% of the sample. The sample consisted of PBMCs or T cells enriched from blood (not recorded which). All receptors come from a human donor with acute COVID-19. The donor label of this sample is uncertain.

The genes are TRBV11-2 and TRBJ1-1; 7 nucleotides agree with TRBD1. The CDR3 covers 16 residues. The germline CDR1 and CDR2 sequences are SGHAT and FQNNGV. With 5 bases clipped from V and 1 base from J, the junction kept 10 bases outside the gene matches. The CDR3 loop reads CASSPYRGVENTEAFF. Here the CDR3 DNA reads TGTGCCAGCAGCCCTTACAGGGGAGTTGAGAACACTGAAGCTTTCTTT.

Written as DNA, the CDR3 is TGTGCCTGGAGTGGACGGGGAGGAGTCTCTGGAAACACCATATATTTT. Translating gives CAWSGRGGVSGNTIYF. The V and J genes are TRBV30 and TRBJ1-3, with D hard to call. This CDR3 is built from 16 residues. The V end was cut by 1 base, the J end by 0 bases, with 13 bases between. CDR1 is GTSNPN, CDR2 SVGIG, per germline (reference sequence).

The gene calls are TRBV6-5 and TRBJ2-7; TRBD1 matches 9 bases. The germline gives CDR1 MNHEY, CDR2 SVGAGI. The CDR3 consists of 14 residues. J gave up 7 bases and V 0 bases, and 4 bases lay outside the gene matches. CDR3 nucleotide sequence: TGTGCCAGCAGTTACTCACAGGGGGCTGCGGAGCAGTACTTC. Encoded protein: CASSYSQGAAEQYF.

The J gene is TRBJ1-1, the V gene TRBV29-1; TRBD1 aligns across 8 bases. Germline-derived CDR1 and CDR2 are SQVTM and ANQGSEA. The CDR3 extends over 12 amino acids. With 7 bases clipped from V and 4 bases from J, the junction kept 5 bases outside the gene matches. The CDR3 DNA reads TGCAGCGGTAGCAGGGGGCCCACTGAAGCTTTCTTT. This codes for CSGSRGPTEAFF. The variable domain in full, completed from reference TRBV29-1 and TRBJ1-1, reads SAVISQKPSRDICQRGTSLTIQCQVDSQVTMMFWYRQQPGQSLTLIATANQGSEATYESGFVIDKFPISRPNLTFSTLTVSNMSPEDSSIYLCSGSRGPTEAFFGQGTRLTVV.

The chain links TRBV2 to TRBJ1-4; D gene unclear. Germline V gene data show CDR1 as SNHLY and CDR2 as FYNNEI. Trimming pared 1 base from V and 6 bases from J, leaving 12 bases between. The CDR3 loop spans 15 amino acids. CDR3 protein: CASSEERELDEKLFF. DNA of the CDR3: TGTGCCAGCAGTGAAGAGAGGGAGTTGGATGAAAAACTGTTTTTT.

The chain employs TRBV2 and TRBJ2-3; TRBD2 might be the D (6 bases). The CDR3 extends over 17 amino acids. V gave up 2 bases and J gave up 4 bases, with 19 bases separating them. Germline CDR1 is SNHLY and CDR2 is FYNNEI. CDR3 loop: CASSEIIGLNAPDTQYF. The CDR3 DNA reads TGTGCCAGCAGTGAAATAATCGGACTAAACGCCCCAGATACGCAGTATTTT.

This clone has just a few counts. CDR3 nucleotide sequence: TGTGCCAGCAGCTACCCCGACAGGGTTGGAAACACCATATATTTT. Translation: CASSYPDRVGNTIYF. The V and J genes are TRBV7-8 and TRBJ1-3; 7 bases map to TRBD1. CDR1 and CDR2 from the germline V gene are SGHVS and FQNEAQ. V lost 4 bases, J lost 3 bases, and 6 bases stayed unmatched. The CDR3 is 15 residues long. The full variable domain, its missing parts supplied by reference TRBV7-8 and TRBJ1-3, is GAGVSQSPRYKVAKRGQDVALRCDPISGHVSLFWYQQALGQGPEFLTYFQNEAQLDKSGLPSDRFFAERPEGSVSTLKIQRTQQEDSAVYLCASSYPDRVGNTIYFGEGSWLTVV.

The chain's CDR3 is CASSLQGDYADTQYF. For the CDR3, the DNA is TGTGCCAGCAGCTTACAGGGGGATTATGCAGATACGCAGTATTTT. The genes are TRBV7-3 and TRBJ2-3, with TRBD1 matching over 7 bases. The CDR3 is made up of 15 amino acids. CDR1 and CDR2 from the germline V gene are SGHTA and FQGTGA. J gave up 4 bases and V 2 bases, and 6 bases lay outside the gene matches. The complete variable domain, with remaining parts taken from reference TRBV7-3 and TRBJ2-3, reads GAGVSQTPSNKVTEKGKYVELRCDPISGHTALYWYRQSLGQGPEFLIYFQGTGAADDSGLPNDRFFAVRPEGSVSTLKIQRTERGDSAVYLCASSLQGDYADTQYFGPGTRLTVL.

The chain couples TRBV7-3 to TRBJ1-1, with 7 bases identical to TRBD1. The ends lost 5 bases at V and 6 bases at J; junction bases unmatched: 18. The CDR3 has 17 residues. CDR1 is SGHTA and CDR2 is FQGTGA in the germline V gene. CDR3 protein: CASSPSSRTTGRAEAFF. Written as DNA, the CDR3 is TGTGCCAGCAGCCCCAGCTCACGAACGACAGGGCGGGCTGAAGCTTTCTTT.

The genes are TRBV5-6 and TRBJ2-1; 12 positions agree with TRBD1. CDR3 length: 15 amino acids. Germline CDR1 SGHDT, CDR2 YYEEEE. V shed 3 bases and J 3 bases; nucleotides not matched to a gene: 1. The CDR3, as DNA: TGTGCCAGCAGCTGGGACAGGGGGCACTACAATGAGCAGTTCTTC. It specifies CASSWDRGHYNEQFF.

This chain joins TRBV25-1 and TRBJ2-1; weak D call: TRBD2 (5 bases). V lost 1 base and J lost 10, with 14 bases in between. The CDR3 has 14 residues. The germline gives CDR1 MGHDK, CDR2 SYGVNS. The CDR3 DNA is TGTGCCAGCAGTGAATCGGGGTCCAGTCGGGAGCAGTTCTTC. The encoded protein is CASSESGSSREQFF.

The gene calls are TRBV7-3 and TRBJ2-5; TRBD1 matches at 8 bases. CDR3 size: 14 residues. Germline trimming cut 2 bases from V and 5 bases from J; bases unmatched to any gene: 4. Germline CDR1 is SGHTA and CDR2 is FQGTGA. The CDR3 nucleotides are TGTGCCAGCAGCTTAGACAGGGGTGGGGAGACCCAGTACTTC. It translates to CASSLDRGGETQYF.

This clone has only a few counts. The rearrangement uses TRBV5-1 and TRBJ2-2, with D possibly TRBD1 on 5 matching bases. This CDR3 is 14 amino acids long. The V gene's germline CDR1 is SGHRS and CDR2 YFSETQ. The V and J ends lost 0 bases and 5 bases respectively, with 8 bases between them. CDR3 DNA sequence: TGCGCCAGCAGCTTGGTCAGGGATACCGGGGAGCTGTTTTTT. Translation gives CASSLVRDTGELFF.

This clone was detected only once. The chain carries TRBV5-4 and TRBJ2-3; TRBD1 aligns across 8 bases. The J segment lost 1 base and the V segment lost 4 bases, leaving 11 bases of the junction unmatched. CDR1 and CDR2 (germline): SGHNT, YYREEE (reference sequence). The CDR3 spans 17 residues. The CDR3 region has the DNA TGTGCCAGCAGCCCGCCCCCCGACAGGGGAGGCACAGATACGCAGTATTTT. Amino acids: CASSPPPDRGGTDTQYF.

The chain is built from TRBV10-3 and TRBJ2-3; D may be TRBD2 (5 bases). The CDR3 runs 12 residues. Germline CDR1 reads ENHRY; CDR2 reads SYGVKD. V dropped 4 bases and J dropped 3 bases, with 5 bases sitting between them. The CDR3 spells CAISVATDTQYF. The CDR3 nucleotides are TGTGCCATCAGTGTAGCGACAGATACGCAGTATTTT.

The count of this clone is one. The gene calls are TRBV7-8 and TRBJ2-5; the match to TRBD2 covers 10 bases. Trimming cost V 6 bases and J 5 bases; bases outside gene matches: 15. CDR1 is SGHVS and CDR2 is FQNEAQ in the germline V gene. The CDR3 consists of 17 residues. The CDR3 region has the DNA TGTGCCAGCAGAACACGAGAAGTAGCGGGGGGATCGGAGACCCAGTACTTC. It is translated as CASRTREVAGGSETQYF.

V and J are TRBV10-3 and TRBJ1-6; TRBD1 is a possible D gene (6 bases). There are 14 residues in the CDR3. CDR1 and CDR2 from the germline V gene are ENHRY and SYGVKD. Trimming cost V 7 bases and J 2 bases, with 9 bases left between them. Here the CDR3 reads CAITQGAYNSPLHF. Written as DNA, the CDR3 is TGTGCCATCACACAGGGAGCCTATAATTCACCCCTCCACTTT.

CDR3 residues: CASSIRHRGDEQYF. The CDR3, as DNA: TGTGCCAGTAGTATTAGGCACAGGGGTGACGAGCAGTACTTC. This sequence joins TRBV19 and TRBJ2-7, with TRBD1 matching over 7 bases. The V segment lost 3 bases and the J segment 5 bases; nucleotides outside the gene matches: 7. Germline CDR1 is LNHDA and CDR2 is SQIVND (reference sequence). The CDR3 extends over 14 amino acids.

The V gene is TRBV5-1, the J gene TRBJ2-7; D gene ambiguous. Germline assignment: CDR1 SGHRS and CDR2 YFSETQ. This CDR3 has 13 amino acids. The V gene lost 9 bases and the J gene lost 2 bases, with 15 bases spanning the gap. This CDR3 reads CATKESPAYEQYF. CDR3 in DNA: TGCGCCACTAAGGAGTCTCCCGCCTACGAGCAGTACTTC.

This sequence joins TRBV3-1 (or the pseudogene TRBV3-2) and TRBJ1-2, with 10 bases aligning to TRBD1. Germline loops: CDR1 LGHDT, CDR2 YNNKEL (reference sequence). Trimming at V came to 1 base and at J to 5 bases, leaving 4 bases not matched to a gene. The CDR3 is made up of 15 amino acids. CDR3 bases: TGTGCCAGCAGCCAAGGGACAGGGGGACAGTATGGCTACACCTTC. It specifies CASSQGTGGQYGYTF.

The chain employs TRBV5-5 and TRBJ1-2; perhaps TRBD1 as D (5 bases). The V and J ends lost 4 bases and 4 bases respectively, with 20 bases between them. CDR3 length: 16 amino acids. Germline CDR1 is SGHKS and CDR2 is YYEKEE (reference sequence). The CDR3, as DNA: TGTGCCAGCAGCCTGAGTGTACAGGAGAACCTCTATGGCTACACCTTC. Translating gives CASSLSVQENLYGYTF.

V gene TRBV27 combines with J gene TRBJ1-2; D possibly corresponds to TRBD1 (5 bases). This CDR3 is 14 amino acids long. Germline V lookup: CDR1 MNHEY, CDR2 SMNVEV (reference sequence). V lost 4 bases, J lost 7 bases, and 16 bases lay in between. This CDR3 is CASSYGTGSFGYTF. The CDR3 DNA reads TGTGCCAGCAGTTACGGTACAGGTTCCTTTGGCTACACCTTC.